This T cell receptor (beta chain) is from a study of shared clonotypes between healthy human individuals. CD45RO-negative cells were positively selected for CCR7, leaving out terminally differentiated effector memory CD45RA+ cells. This clone appeared a single time. Its target is unknown. General study results and limits: Sequencing depth was predicted to influence how clonotypes are shared among donors.

Losses at the gene ends were 5 bases for V and 12 bases for J; bases not matched to a gene: 21. Germline V gene sequence: CDR1 MNHEY, CDR2 SMNVEV (reference sequence). The length of the CDR3 is 18 residues. Genomic DNA of every subset was divided equally among multiple immunoSEQ plates. Sorted-subset replicate PCR reactions were performed with around 200 ng DNA, corresponding to roughly 30,000 T cell genomes. Some clones are missing from TCRdb's copy, which holds only in-frame ones; the method was immunoSEQ multiplex PCR. The sample includes hundreds of thousands of clones, 90% to 95% of them seen just once.

This TCR derives from a man aged 30 to 45 in good health. The sample comprised naive CD8+ T cells sorted from blood. The chain employs TRBV27 and TRBJ2-1, with 11 positions matching TRBD2. The CDR3 sequence is CASSTRTSGRYGGRPQFF. The CDR3 bases are TGTGCCAGCAGTACCCGGACTAGCGGGCGTTATGGGGGCAGACCGCAGTTCTTC.